The 26 T cell receptor beta chains in this list originate from one sample, sequenced in a study of blood T cell repertoires in COVID-19. The assay was immunoSEQ multiplex PCR, and TCRdb's table has in-frame clones only and misses some. The sample includes about 61,000 clones, around 73% of them seen just once. The sequencing sample was made of peripheral blood. These receptor sequences come from an elderly man with active or convalescent COVID-19.

This clone was observed a single time. The genes are TRBV18 and TRBJ2-3; TRBD1 agrees at 7 bases. The V gene end was trimmed by 3 bases and the J gene end by 3 bases; junction bases not matched to a gene: 3. The CDR3 loop spans 14 amino acids. Germline assignment: CDR1 KGHSH and CDR2 LQKENI. This CDR3 is CASSPGQPTDTQYF. The CDR3 coding sequence is TGTGCCAGCTCACCGGGACAGCCTACAGATACGCAGTATTTT.

The genes are TRBV19 and TRBJ2-7, with TRBD1 matching over 7 bases. V shed 6 bases, J shed 7 bases, and the junction held 6 bases outside the gene matches. Germline V gives CDR1 LNHDA, CDR2 SQIVND (reference sequence). This CDR3 is 12 amino acids long. This CDR3 reads CASSPQGKEQYF. The DNA for the CDR3 is TGTGCCAGTAGCCCACAGGGGAAGGAGCAGTACTTC.

The chain has TRBV21-1 and TRBJ1-1; the table's D call TRBD1 went unverified against the DNA. TRBV21-1 is classified as a pseudogene. This CDR3 has 14 amino acids. CDR3: CASNSGSMNTEAFF. The DNA of the CDR3 is TGTGCCAGCAATTCTGGCTCCATGAACACTGAAGCTTTCTTT.

This clone was detected a few times. The chain is built from TRBV21-1 and TRBJ2-1; the listed D gene, TRBD2, was not tested against the DNA. TRBV21-1 is termed a pseudogene. The CDR3 has 17 residues. The CDR3, as DNA: TGTGCCAGCAGCAAAGAAATCATCAGGGAGGACTACAATGAGCAGTTCTTC. Translation gives CASSKEIIREDYNEQFF.

This rearrangement joins TRBV5-4 to TRBJ2-3, with 11 nucleotides matching TRBD2. This CDR3 region has 20 residues. Trimming cost V 0 bases and J 0 bases; bases outside gene matches: 12. CDR1 and CDR2 from the germline V gene are SGHNT and YYREEE (reference sequence). The CDR3 spells CASSLGGTLAGGPSTDTQYF. In DNA form, the CDR3 reads TGTGCCAGCAGCTTGGGTGGGACTTTAGCGGGGGGGCCCAGCACAGATACGCAGTATTTT.

The chain uses TRBV25-1 and TRBJ1-3; D is ambiguous. Germline V CDR1 and CDR2: MGHDK, SYGVNS. V was cut by 4 bases and J by 5 bases, with 9 bases left in between. The CDR3 has 13 amino acids. The CDR3 here is CASSVRDRNTIYF. CDR3 nucleotide sequence: TGTGCCAGCAGTGTCCGGGATCGAAACACCATATATTTT. The complete variable domain, with remaining parts taken from reference TRBV25-1 and TRBJ1-3, reads EADIYQTPRYLVIGTGKKITLECSQTMGHDKMYWYQQDPGMELHLIHYSYGVNSTEKGDLSSESTVSRIRTEHFPLTLESARPSHTSQYLCASSVRDRNTIYFGEGSWLTVV.

This clone showed up just once. This chain connects TRBV7-9 to TRBJ2-1; unclear D gene. The germline gives CDR1 SEHNR, CDR2 FQNEAQ (reference sequence). V dropped 10 bases and J dropped 9 bases, with 19 bases sitting between them. The CDR3 is made up of 13 amino acids. CDR3 DNA sequence: TGTGCCACGAAACCTCCCCCGGTCGCTGAGCAGTTCTTC. Its protein product is CATKPPPVAEQFF.

The chain employs TRBV3-1 (or the pseudogene TRBV3-2) and TRBJ1-2, with D unresolved. Germline-derived CDR1 and CDR2 are LGHDT and YNNKEL (reference sequence). This CDR3 is built from 16 residues. Trimming pared 4 bases from V and 0 bases from J, leaving 15 bases between. The CDR3 coding sequence is TGTGCCAGCAGCCCTGACTTCGGGGTAGCTAACTATGGCTACACCTTC. Protein product: CASSPDFGVANYGYTF.

The V and J genes are TRBV11-2 and TRBJ1-5; no clear D gene. CDR3 length: 13 amino acids. Trimming shortened V by 2 bases and J by 4 bases, and 6 bases separated the two germline ends. Germline V gene lookup returns CDR1 SGHAT and CDR2 FQNNGV. CDR3 amino acids: CASSLNSNQPQHF. In DNA form, the CDR3 reads TGTGCCAGCAGCTTAAATTCGAATCAGCCCCAGCATTTT.

The CDR3, as DNA: TGTGCCAGCAACGGCCCCCCCGGGACAGATACGCAGTATTTT. This translates into CASNGPPGTDTQYF. The rearrangement joins TRBV5-8 to TRBJ2-3; no definite D call. Germline V CDR1 and CDR2: SGHTS, YDEGEE. This CDR3 is built from 14 residues. Trimming left V 6 bases short and J 3 bases short, with 14 bases between.

The chain employs TRBV21-1 and TRBJ2-1; the table's TRBD2 call for D was not verified on the DNA. TRBV21-1 is assigned pseudogene status. CDR3 length: 16 amino acids. The CDR3 nucleotides are TGTGCCAGCAGCAGCCCACTTAGCGGGAGGGCCAATGAGCAGTTCTTC. This translates into CASSSPLSGRANEQFF.

This sequence joins TRBV6-5 and TRBJ1-1; D is undetermined. Germline V lookup: CDR1 MNHEY, CDR2 SVGAGI. V lost 7 bases and J lost 1, with 10 bases in between. The CDR3 is made up of 13 amino acids. The CDR3: CASIRNPNTEAFF. In DNA, the CDR3 is TGTGCCAGCATCAGGAACCCGAACACTGAAGCTTTCTTT.

J is TRBJ2-1 and V is TRBV3-1 (or the pseudogene TRBV3-2); 10 bases align to TRBD2. Per the germline V gene, CDR1 is LGHDT and CDR2 is YNNKEL (reference sequence). With 2 bases clipped from V and 7 bases from J, the junction kept 8 bases outside the gene matches. This CDR3 is 16 amino acids long. The CDR3 here is CASSQPPGLAFNEQFF. The CDR3, as DNA: TGTGCCAGCAGCCAACCGCCGGGACTAGCGTTTAATGAGCAGTTCTTC.

The CDR3 sequence is CSQGKRNEQFF. The CDR3 nucleotides read TGCAGTCAGGGGAAGCGAAATGAGCAGTTCTTC. The chain combines TRBV20-1 with TRBJ2-1; D may be TRBD1 (6 bases). Looked up from germline, CDR1 is DFQATT and CDR2 is SNEGSKA (reference sequence). The CDR3 totals 11 residues. V dropped 8 bases and J dropped 7 bases, with 12 bases sitting between them.

This chain uses TRBV24-1 with TRBJ1-4; no clear D. Germline V CDR1 and CDR2: KGHDR, SFDVKD. There are 14 residues in the CDR3. V shed 2 bases and J shed 7 bases, with 10 bases lying between them. The CDR3 nucleotides are TGTGCCACCAGTGATTCAGCGGATCGTGAAAAACTGTTTTTT. Residues: CATSDSADREKLFF.

The CDR3 sequence: CASSEGDGANVLTF. CDR3 nucleotides: TGTGCCAGCAGTGAAGGCGATGGGGCCAACGTCCTGACTTTC. The V call is TRBV2, the J call TRBJ2-6; D unresolved. Germline V CDR1 and CDR2: SNHLY, FYNNEI. The CDR3 extends over 14 amino acids. The ends were cut back, 1 base at V and 3 bases at J, with 4 bases in the middle.

This chain connects TRBV5-1 to TRBJ2-1; 12 nucleotides agree with TRBD2. The CDR3 covers 15 residues. The germline CDR1 and CDR2 sequences are SGHRS and YFSETQ. Germline trimming cut 0 bases from V and 7 bases from J; bases unmatched to any gene: 2. CDR3 sequence: CASSLGTSGTNEQFF. For the CDR3, the DNA is TGCGCCAGCAGCTTGGGGACTAGCGGGACGAATGAGCAGTTCTTC.

V and J are TRBV18 and TRBJ2-1, with 7 bases aligning to TRBD2. From germline, CDR1 is KGHSH and CDR2 LQKENI. This CDR3 is built from 13 residues. The V and J ends lost 3 bases and 9 bases, in that order; junction bases with no gene match: 5. CDR3 region: CASSPGLGGEQFF. The DNA of the CDR3 is TGTGCCAGCTCACCCGGACTAGGCGGTGAGCAGTTCTTC.

This chain joins TRBV5-4 and TRBJ1-4, with a possible D match to TRBD1 (6 bases). Trimming removed 6 bases from V and 7 bases from J, with 19 bases in between. The germline V gene has CDR1 SGHNT and CDR2 YYREEE (reference sequence). The CDR3 totals 15 residues. This chain's CDR3 is CASTKKVTGGEKLFF. Written as DNA, the CDR3 is TGTGCCAGCACCAAAAAAGTGACAGGAGGTGAAAAACTGTTTTTT.

V usage is TRBV11-3 and J usage is TRBJ2-2; D ambiguous. The CDR3 has 13 amino acids. V lost 6 bases, J lost 3 bases, and 8 bases lay in between. Germline V gives CDR1 SGHNT, CDR2 YENEEA. CDR3 amino acids: CASRLDYTGELFF. CDR3 coding DNA: TGTGCCAGCAGACTCGACTACACCGGGGAGCTGTTTTTT.

The chain joins TRBV28 to TRBJ1-1, with D unresolved. Trimming took 2 bases from V and 8 from J, leaving 18 bases between them. The CDR3 runs to 15 residues. Germline V gene sequence: CDR1 MDHEN, CDR2 SYDVKM. The CDR3 DNA follows: TGTGCCAGCAGTTTAGCTCGTTATACGGGGTCCGAAGCTTTCTTT. This codes for CASSLARYTGSEAFF.

The genes are TRBV18 and TRBJ2-3; unclear D gene. CDR3 length: 14 residues. Germline assignment: CDR1 KGHSH and CDR2 LQKENI. V was shortened by 0 bases and J by 3 bases, with 7 bases between the two germline ends. The CDR3 region is CASSPPAWTDTQYF. In DNA form, the CDR3 reads TGTGCCAGCTCACCACCAGCTTGGACAGATACGCAGTATTTT.

The rearrangement joins TRBV11-2 to TRBJ1-6, with TRBD1 as a possible D gene (6 bases). The V end lost 3 bases, the J end lost 9 bases, and 9 bases lay between the germline ends. The CDR3 is made up of 13 amino acids. Germline CDR1 and CDR2: SGHAT and FQNNGV. CDR3 loop: CASSLQGLSPLHF. The CDR3 nucleotides read TGTGCCAGCAGCTTGCAGGGGCTTTCACCCCTCCACTTT.

The chain is built from TRBV5-1 and TRBJ2-2; 7 nucleotides agree with TRBD2. Trimming cost V 1 base and J 5 bases; bases outside gene matches: 14. This CDR3 contains 18 residues. Germline V gene sequence: CDR1 SGHRS, CDR2 YFSETQ. CDR3 DNA: TGCGCCAGCAGCTTGTCCAGCGCGCCGGGAGGAGGGACCGGGGAGCTGTTTTTT. It translates to CASSLSSAPGGGTGELFF.

The table lists this clone with a few counts. The chain carries TRBV7-2 and TRBJ2-7; 7 positions agree with TRBD1. This CDR3 has 16 amino acids. Germline V gene sequence: CDR1 SGHTA, CDR2 FQGNSA. Germline trimming cut 5 bases from V and 0 bases from J; bases unmatched to any gene: 10. CDR3 loop: CASSVSGTESSYEQYF. The CDR3 DNA is TGTGCCAGCAGCGTCTCCGGGACAGAATCCTCCTACGAGCAGTACTTC.

The chain recombines TRBV18 with TRBJ2-7; D unclear. The V end was cut by 2 bases, the J end by 7 bases, with 6 bases between. Germline loops: CDR1 KGHSH, CDR2 LQKENI. CDR3 length: 11 residues. The CDR3 DNA follows: TGTGCCAGCTCACCAGGCGGAGAGCAGTACTTC. This codes for CASSPGGEQYF.